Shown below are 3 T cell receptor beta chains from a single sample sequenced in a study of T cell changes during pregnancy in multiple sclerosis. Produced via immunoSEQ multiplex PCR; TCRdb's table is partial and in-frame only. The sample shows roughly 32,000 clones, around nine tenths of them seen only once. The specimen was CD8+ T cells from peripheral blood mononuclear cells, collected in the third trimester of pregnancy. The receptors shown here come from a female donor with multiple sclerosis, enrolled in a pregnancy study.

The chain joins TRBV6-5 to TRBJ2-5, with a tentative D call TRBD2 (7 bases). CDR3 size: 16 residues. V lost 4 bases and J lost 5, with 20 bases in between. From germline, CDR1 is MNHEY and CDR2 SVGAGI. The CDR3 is CASSLDTGGPQETQYF. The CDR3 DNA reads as TGTGCCAGCAGTTTGGATACCGGGGGGCCGCAGGAGACCCAGTACTTC.

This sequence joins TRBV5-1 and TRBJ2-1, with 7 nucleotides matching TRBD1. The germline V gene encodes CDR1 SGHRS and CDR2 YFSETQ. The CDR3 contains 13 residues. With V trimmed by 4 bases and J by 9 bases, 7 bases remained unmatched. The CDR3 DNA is TGCGCCAGCAGCATCAGACAGGGCAGTGAGCAGTTCTTC. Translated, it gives CASSIRQGSEQFF.

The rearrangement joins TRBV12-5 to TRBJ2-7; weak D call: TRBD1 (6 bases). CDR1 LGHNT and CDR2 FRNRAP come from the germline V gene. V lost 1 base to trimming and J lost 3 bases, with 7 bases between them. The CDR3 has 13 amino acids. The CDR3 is CASGLDRVYEQYF. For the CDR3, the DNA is TGTGCTAGTGGTTTGGACAGGGTCTACGAGCAGTACTTC.